Below are 16 T cell receptor beta chains sequenced from a single sample in a study of shared clonotypes between healthy human individuals. Sequencing was performed with immunoSEQ multiplex PCR; in TCRdb, only in-frame clones are kept and a portion is missing. The repertoire holds under 2.5 million clones, with roughly 92% as singletons. Sequencing was done on a sample of naive CD4+ T cells from PBMCs. Subset noted: CD45RA+ positively selected. These receptor sequences come from a man aged 18-30 years in good health. Some clones in this sample may be carry-over from other donors' samples.

CDR3 protein: CASSLHWGGQETQYF. CDR3 bases: TGTGCCAGCAGCCTCCATTGGGGGGGGCAGGAGACCCAGTACTTC. The chain uses TRBV7-2 and TRBJ2-5; perhaps TRBD2 as D (7 bases). V was pared by 5 bases and J by 5 bases, with 18 bases between. This CDR3 spans 15 amino acids. Germline V gives CDR1 SGHTA, CDR2 FQGNSA. The full variable domain, its missing parts supplied by reference TRBV7-2 and TRBJ2-5, is GAGVSQSPSNKVTEKGKDVELRCDPISGHTALYWYRQSLGQGLEFLIYFQGNSAPDKSGLPSDRFSAERTGGSVSTLTIQRTQQEDSAVYLCASSLHWGGQETQYFGPGTRLLVL.

The chain couples TRBV9 to TRBJ2-1; D is uncertain. This CDR3 has 11 residues. V was clipped by 3 bases and J by 5 bases, with 3 bases between them. Germline loops: CDR1 SGDLS, CDR2 YYNGEE. In DNA form, the CDR3 reads TGTGCCAGCAGCGCAAACAATGAGCAGTTCTTC. It codes for CASSANNEQFF.

V is TRBV2 and J is TRBJ2-3; possible D gene TRBD1, 6 bases. Trimming removed 5 bases at V and 6 bases at J, with 18 bases between. Germline lookup yields CDR1 SNHLY and CDR2 FYNNEI. The CDR3 sequence is 15 residues long. The CDR3 nucleotides read TGTGCCAGCAGTACATTTACAGGGCCTCCGGATACGCAGTATTTT. This translates into CASSTFTGPPDTQYF.

With respect to this clone: This CDR3 is also generated by other DNA sequences in the sample. This chain joins TRBV19 and TRBJ1-2; D gene unclear. CDR1 and CDR2 from the germline V gene are LNHDA and SQIVND (reference sequence). V lost 3 bases to trimming and J lost 2 bases, with 7 bases between them. This CDR3 is built from 13 residues. CDR3 region: CASSMGRNYGYTF. In DNA form, the CDR3 reads TGTGCCAGTAGTATGGGTCGGAACTATGGCTACACCTTC.

V gene TRBV29-1 combines with J gene TRBJ2-7, with 9 nucleotides matching TRBD1. V lost 7 bases to trimming and J lost 9 bases; unmatched junction nucleotides: 13. Per germline, CDR1 SQVTM and CDR2 ANQGSEA. This CDR3 spans 13 amino acids. The CDR3 DNA reads TGCAGCGCCGAAGGGACAGGGACCCTTGGGCAGTACTTC. Protein: CSAEGTGTLGQYF.

This rearrangement joins TRBV5-1 to TRBJ2-7; 8 bases agree with TRBD2. V shed 4 bases and J 0 bases; nucleotides not matched to a gene: 3. Per germline, CDR1 SGHRS and CDR2 YFSETQ. The CDR3 has 14 residues. CDR3 nucleotides: TGCGCCAGCAGCGACACTAGCGGCTCCTACGAGCAGTACTTC. This translates into CASSDTSGSYEQYF.

This clone is a singleton in its sample. The chain couples TRBV10-3 to TRBJ1-1, with 7 bases matching TRBD1. V shed 2 bases and J 5 bases; nucleotides not matched to a gene: 5. The CDR3 covers 14 residues. Germline V gene data show CDR1 as ENHRY and CDR2 as SYGVKD. The CDR3 sequence: CAISEDDRVTEAFF. Here the CDR3 DNA reads TGTGCCATCAGTGAGGACGACAGGGTGACTGAAGCTTTCTTT.

The rearrangement links TRBV7-2 to TRBJ2-7; D remains unclear. V shed 1 base and J shed 1 base, with 8 bases lying between them. This CDR3 spans 14 amino acids. Looked up from germline, CDR1 is SGHTA and CDR2 is FQGNSA. The CDR3 nucleotides read TGTGCCAGCAGCTTAGTGGTCGATTCCTACGAGCAGTACTTC. Its protein is CASSLVVDSYEQYF.

The chain combines TRBV7-3 with TRBJ2-7; D unclear. Germline V gene lookup returns CDR1 SGHTA and CDR2 FQGTGA. With 3 bases removed from V and 4 bases from J, the gap between germline ends came to 10 bases. CDR3 length: 13 amino acids. CDR3 sequence (DNA): TGTGCCAGCAGCTTGGCAGTTACTTACGAGCAGTACTTC. It specifies CASSLAVTYEQYF.

The chain joins TRBV28 to TRBJ2-1; D is perhaps TRBD1 or TRBD2 (5 bases each). The V and J ends lost 5 bases and 9 bases respectively, with 17 bases between them. The CDR3 spans 14 residues. CDR1 and CDR2 from the germline V gene are MDHEN and SYDVKM. CDR3 DNA: TGTGCCAGCAGTACCCGGGACCCACCGGGTGAGCAGTTCTTC. Translating it yields CASSTRDPPGEQFF.

The V and J genes are TRBV7-9 and TRBJ2-4; 7 nucleotides agree with TRBD1. V trimming: 1 base; J trimming: 15 bases; junction bases outside the gene matches: 12. Germline loops: CDR1 SEHNR, CDR2 FQNEAQ (reference sequence). The CDR3 contains 14 residues. DNA for the CDR3: TGTGCCAGCAGCTTAGGAGGGGACAGTCTCTATGTGTACTTC. It translates to CASSLGGDSLYVYF.

J is TRBJ2-7 and V is TRBV7-9, with D possibly being TRBD1 or TRBD2 (7 bases each). This CDR3 contains 17 residues. CDR1 and CDR2 (germline): SEHNR, FQNEAQ (reference sequence). V lost 1 base, J lost 3 bases, and 19 bases lay in between. CDR3 sequence: CASSLGAGGVTDYEQYF. For the CDR3, the DNA is TGTGCCAGCAGCTTAGGTGCAGGGGGGGTAACCGACTACGAGCAGTACTTC.

V is TRBV6-5 and J is TRBJ2-7; D call uncertain. Deletions cut 9 bases from V and 3 bases from J, with 15 bases between. Germline assignment: CDR1 MNHEY and CDR2 SVGAGI. The CDR3 has 13 residues. CDR3 in DNA: TGTGCCAGTACAATTCCTGGCGGCTACGAGCAGTACTTC. It codes for CASTIPGGYEQYF.

V is TRBV19 and J is TRBJ1-1; D unclear. The V end was cut by 2 bases, the J end by 3 bases, with 13 bases between. Germline assignment: CDR1 LNHDA and CDR2 SQIVND (reference sequence). The CDR3 is made up of 15 amino acids. The DNA for the CDR3 is TGTGCCAGTAGTATACACCGTCCGAGGGACACTGAAGCTTTCTTT. Amino acid sequence: CASSIHRPRDTEAFF.

As for this clone: Other DNA sequences in this specimen translate into the identical CDR3. V and J are TRBV30 and TRBJ1-3; D is undetermined. The V gene lost 0 bases and the J gene lost 2 bases, with 8 bases spanning the gap. Germline V gene data show CDR1 as GTSNPN and CDR2 as SVGIG (reference sequence). This CDR3 comprises 14 residues. Here the CDR3 DNA reads TGTGCCTGGAGTGTGGGAGGGACTGGAAACACCATATATTTT. Its translation: CAWSVGGTGNTIYF.

V is TRBV14 and J is TRBJ2-5, with TRBD1 matching over 8 bases. This CDR3 comprises 18 residues. V gave up 0 bases and J gave up 4 bases; unmatched junction bases: 13. Germline loops: CDR1 SGHDN, CDR2 FVKESK. The CDR3 region is CASSQDLGRGRIRETQYF. The CDR3 DNA sequence: TGTGCCAGCAGCCAAGATCTCGGCAGGGGGCGCATTCGAGAGACCCAGTACTTC.